The T cell receptor (beta chain) described here comes from a study of response to subunit inactivated influenza vaccine. TCRdb itself ran the RT-PCR reads through MiXCR, one entry per CDR3 protein. The table shows hundreds of thousands of distinct CDR3 sequences, with about 15% occurring only once. Comments on this clonotype: Its antigen is not known.

Notes on the study in general: The authors proposed limited new T cell recruitment per seasonal influenza vaccination.

Looked up from germline, CDR1 is SGHAT and CDR2 is FQNNGV. Trimming took 4 bases from V and 2 from J, leaving 17 bases between them. The CDR3 contains 17 residues. Material: PBMCs from blood, obtained 14 days before vaccination. The rearrangement uses TRBV11-2 and TRBJ2-2, with unresolved D. This clonotype originated in a man between 50 and 59 years old who received an inactivated influenza vaccine. The CDR3 DNA is TGTGCCAGCAGCTCACCCTTTGAGGTTACCAACACCGGGGAGCTGTTTTTT. It codes for CASSSPFEVTNTGELFF.